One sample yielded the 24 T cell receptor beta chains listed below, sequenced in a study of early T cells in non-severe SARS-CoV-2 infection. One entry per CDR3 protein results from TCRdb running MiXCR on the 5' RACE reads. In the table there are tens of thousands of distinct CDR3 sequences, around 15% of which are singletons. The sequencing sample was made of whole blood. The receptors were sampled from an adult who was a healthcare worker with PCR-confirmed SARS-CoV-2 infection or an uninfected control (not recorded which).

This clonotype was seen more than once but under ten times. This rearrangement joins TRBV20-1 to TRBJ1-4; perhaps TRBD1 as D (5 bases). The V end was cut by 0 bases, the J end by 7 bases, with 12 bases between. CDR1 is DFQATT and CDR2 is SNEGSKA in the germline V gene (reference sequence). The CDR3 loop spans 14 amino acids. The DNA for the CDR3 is TGCAGTGCTAGAGATCCGCAGGGTAGTGAAAAACTGTTTTTT. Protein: CSARDPQGSEKLFF.

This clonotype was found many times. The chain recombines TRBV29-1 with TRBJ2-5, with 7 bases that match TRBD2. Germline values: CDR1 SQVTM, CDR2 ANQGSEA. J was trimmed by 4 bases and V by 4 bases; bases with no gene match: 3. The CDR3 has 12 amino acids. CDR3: CSVAREGETQYF. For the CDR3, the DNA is TGCAGCGTTGCGAGGGAGGGAGAGACCCAGTACTTC.

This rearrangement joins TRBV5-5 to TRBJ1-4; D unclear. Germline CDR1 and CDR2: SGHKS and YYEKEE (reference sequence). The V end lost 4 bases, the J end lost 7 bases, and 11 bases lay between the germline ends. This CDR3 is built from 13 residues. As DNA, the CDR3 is TGTGCCAGCAGCCCATGGCTGGGTGAAAAACTGTTTTTT. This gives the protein CASSPWLGEKLFF.

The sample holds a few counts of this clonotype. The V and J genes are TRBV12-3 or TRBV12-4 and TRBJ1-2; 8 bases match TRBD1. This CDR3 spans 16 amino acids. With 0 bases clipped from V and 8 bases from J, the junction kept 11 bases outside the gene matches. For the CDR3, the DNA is TGTGCCAGCAGTTTAGCCCCGGGACAGGATTCTGGGGGCTACACCTTC. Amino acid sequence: CASSLAPGQDSGGYTF.

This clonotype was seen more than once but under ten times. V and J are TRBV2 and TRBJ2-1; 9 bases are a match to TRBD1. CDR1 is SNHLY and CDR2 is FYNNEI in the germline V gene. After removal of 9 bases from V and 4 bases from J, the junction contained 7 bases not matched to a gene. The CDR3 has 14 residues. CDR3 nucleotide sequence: TGTGCCAGTAGGGGACAGGGAACTTACAATGAGCAGTTCTTC. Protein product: CASRGQGTYNEQFF.

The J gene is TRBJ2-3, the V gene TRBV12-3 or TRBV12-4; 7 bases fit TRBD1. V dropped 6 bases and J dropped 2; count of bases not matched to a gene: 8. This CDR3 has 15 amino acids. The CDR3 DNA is TGTGCCAGCAGCCCCGGGACAGCCCACACAGATACGCAGTATTTT. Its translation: CASSPGTAHTDTQYF.

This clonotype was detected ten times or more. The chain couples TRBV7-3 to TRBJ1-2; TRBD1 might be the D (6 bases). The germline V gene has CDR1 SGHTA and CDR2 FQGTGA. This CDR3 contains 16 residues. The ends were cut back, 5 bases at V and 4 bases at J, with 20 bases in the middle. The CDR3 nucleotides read TGTGCCAGCAGCGAGACGGGACAATACCCAGCCTATGGCTACACCTTC. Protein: CASSETGQYPAYGYTF.

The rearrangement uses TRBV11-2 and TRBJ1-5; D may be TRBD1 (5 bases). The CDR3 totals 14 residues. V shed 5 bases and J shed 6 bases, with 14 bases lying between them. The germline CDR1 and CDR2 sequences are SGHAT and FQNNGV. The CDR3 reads CASSPTGVPQPQHF. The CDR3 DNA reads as TGTGCCAGCAGCCCGACGGGGGTTCCTCAGCCCCAGCATTTT. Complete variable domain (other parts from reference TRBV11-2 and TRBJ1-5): EAGVAQSPRYKIIEKRQSVAFWCNPISGHATLYWYQQILGQGPKLLIQFQNNGVVDDSQLPKDRFSAERLKGVDSTLKIQPAKLEDSAVYLCASSPTGVPQPQHFGDGTRLSIL.

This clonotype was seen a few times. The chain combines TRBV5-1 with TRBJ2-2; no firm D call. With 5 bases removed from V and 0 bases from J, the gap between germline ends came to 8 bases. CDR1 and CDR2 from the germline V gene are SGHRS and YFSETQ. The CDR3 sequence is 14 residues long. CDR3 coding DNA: TGCGCCAGCAGAAAGCAATCGAACACCGGGGAGCTGTTTTTT. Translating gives CASRKQSNTGELFF.

DNA for the CDR3: TGTGCCAGCAGTCCAGGGGACACCGGGGAGCTGTTTTTT. Translated: CASSPGDTGELFF. J is TRBJ2-2 and V is TRBV6-4, with D tentatively TRBD1 (6 bases). Germline CDR1 is MRHNA and CDR2 is SNTAGT. V lost 5 bases to trimming and J lost 3 bases, with 7 bases between them. The CDR3 totals 13 residues.

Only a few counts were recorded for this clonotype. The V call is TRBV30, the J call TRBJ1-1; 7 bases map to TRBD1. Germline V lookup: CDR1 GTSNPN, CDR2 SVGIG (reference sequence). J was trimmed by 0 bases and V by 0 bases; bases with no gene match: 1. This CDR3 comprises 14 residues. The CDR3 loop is CAWSVGTVNTEAFF. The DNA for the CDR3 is TGTGCCTGGAGTGTCGGGACAGTGAACACTGAAGCTTTCTTT.

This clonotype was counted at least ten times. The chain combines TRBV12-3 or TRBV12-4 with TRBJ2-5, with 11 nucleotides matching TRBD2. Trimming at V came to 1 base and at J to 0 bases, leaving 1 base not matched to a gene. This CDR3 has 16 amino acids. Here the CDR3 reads CASSLGLAGYQETQYF. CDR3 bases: TGTGCCAGCAGTTTAGGACTAGCGGGGTACCAAGAGACCCAGTACTTC.

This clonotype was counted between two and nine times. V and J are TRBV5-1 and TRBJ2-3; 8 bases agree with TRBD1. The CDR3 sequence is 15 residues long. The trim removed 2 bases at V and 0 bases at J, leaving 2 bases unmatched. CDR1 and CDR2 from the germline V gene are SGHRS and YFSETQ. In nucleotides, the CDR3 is TGCGCCAGCAGCTTCGACAGGGGAAGCACAGATACGCAGTATTTT. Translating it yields CASSFDRGSTDTQYF.

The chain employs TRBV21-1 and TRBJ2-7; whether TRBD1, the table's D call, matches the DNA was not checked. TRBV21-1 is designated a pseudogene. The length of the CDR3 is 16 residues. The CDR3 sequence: CALYINRTGSSYEQYV. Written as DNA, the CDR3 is TGTGCCCTTTATATAAATCGGACAGGGAGCTCCTACGAGCAGTACGTC.

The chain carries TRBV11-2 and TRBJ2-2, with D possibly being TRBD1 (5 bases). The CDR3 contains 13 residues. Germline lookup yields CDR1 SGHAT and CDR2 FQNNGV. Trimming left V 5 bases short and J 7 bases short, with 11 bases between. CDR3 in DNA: TGTGCCAGCAGCCCGCCCAGGGTCGGGGAGCTGTTTTTT. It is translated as CASSPPRVGELFF.

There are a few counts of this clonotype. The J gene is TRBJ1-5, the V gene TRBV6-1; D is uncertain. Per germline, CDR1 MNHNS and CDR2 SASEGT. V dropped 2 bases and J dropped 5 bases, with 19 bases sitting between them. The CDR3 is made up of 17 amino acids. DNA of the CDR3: TGTGCCAGCAGTGAAATTGGCGGCAGACCTGGGTATCAGCCCCAGCATTTT. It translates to CASSEIGGRPGYQPQHF.

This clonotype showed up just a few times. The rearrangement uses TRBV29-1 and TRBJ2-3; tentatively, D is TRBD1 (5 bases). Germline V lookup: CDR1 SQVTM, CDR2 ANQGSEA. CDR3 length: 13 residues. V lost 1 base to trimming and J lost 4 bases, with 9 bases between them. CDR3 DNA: TGCAGCGTTGAAGTAGGGGCAGCAGATACGCAGTATTTT. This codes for CSVEVGAADTQYF.

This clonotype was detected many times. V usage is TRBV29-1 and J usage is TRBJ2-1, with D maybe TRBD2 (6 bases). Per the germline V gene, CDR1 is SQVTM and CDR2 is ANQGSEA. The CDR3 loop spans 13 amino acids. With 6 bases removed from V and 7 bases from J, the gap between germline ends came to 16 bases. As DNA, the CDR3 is TGCAGCGTAGATGGCGGGGCTCTAAATGAGCAGTTCTTC. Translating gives CSVDGGALNEQFF.

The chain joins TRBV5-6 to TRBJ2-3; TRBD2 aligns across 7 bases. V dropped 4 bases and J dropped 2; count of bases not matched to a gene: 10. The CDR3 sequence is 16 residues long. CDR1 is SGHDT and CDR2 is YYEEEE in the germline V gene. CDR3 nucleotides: TGTGCCAGCAGCAGAGTAGCGGGTCAGAACACAGATACGCAGTATTTT. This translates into CASSRVAGQNTDTQYF.

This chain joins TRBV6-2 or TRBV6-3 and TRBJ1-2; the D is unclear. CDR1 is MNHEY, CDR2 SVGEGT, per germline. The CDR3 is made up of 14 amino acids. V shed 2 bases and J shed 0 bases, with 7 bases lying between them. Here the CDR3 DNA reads TGTGCCAGCAGTTACGGACGGACTAACTATGGCTACACCTTC. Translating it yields CASSYGRTNYGYTF.

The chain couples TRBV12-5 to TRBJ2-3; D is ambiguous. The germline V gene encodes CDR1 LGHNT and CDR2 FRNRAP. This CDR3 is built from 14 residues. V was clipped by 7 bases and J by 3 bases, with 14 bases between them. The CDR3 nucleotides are TGTGCTAGTGCCCCCAGGTTGATAACAGATACGCAGTATTTT. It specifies CASAPRLITDTQYF. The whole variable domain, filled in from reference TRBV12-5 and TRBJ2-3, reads DARVTQTPRHKVTEMGQEVTMRCQPILGHNTVFWYRQTMMQGLELLAYFRNRAPLDDSGMPKDRFSAEMPDATLATLKIQPSEPRDSAVYFCASAPRLITDTQYFGPGTRLTVL.

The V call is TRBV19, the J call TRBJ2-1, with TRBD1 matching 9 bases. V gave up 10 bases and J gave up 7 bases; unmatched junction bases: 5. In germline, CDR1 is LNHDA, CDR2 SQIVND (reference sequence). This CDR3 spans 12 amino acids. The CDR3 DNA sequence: TGTGCCACCGACAGGGGGGGGAATGAGCAGTTCTTC. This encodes CATDRGGNEQFF.

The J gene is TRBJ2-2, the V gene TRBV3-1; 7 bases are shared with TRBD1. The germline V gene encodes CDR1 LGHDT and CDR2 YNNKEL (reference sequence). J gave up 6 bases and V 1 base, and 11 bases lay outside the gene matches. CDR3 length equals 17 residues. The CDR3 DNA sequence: TGTGCCAGCAGCCAAGGGGTGACAGGGATGGGCGCCGGGGAGCTGTTTTTT. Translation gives CASSQGVTGMGAGELFF.

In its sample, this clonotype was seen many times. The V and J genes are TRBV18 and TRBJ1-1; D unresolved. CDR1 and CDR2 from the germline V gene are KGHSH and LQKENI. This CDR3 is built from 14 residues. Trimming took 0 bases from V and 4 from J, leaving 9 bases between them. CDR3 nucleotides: TGTGCCAGCTCACCACCTAACGGACCCACTGAAGCTTTCTTT. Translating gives CASSPPNGPTEAFF.